This T cell receptor beta chain was documented in a study of T cell repertoires in MIS-A myocarditis (dated by TCRdb to the early 2020s). V was cut back by 2 bases and J by 9 bases, leaving a gap of 14 bases between them. CDR1 and CDR2 are read off the germline V gene as SGHAT and FQNNGV. The CDR3 covers 14 residues, taking in both the cysteine and the phenylalanine. The kept DNA is CDR3 alone, 42 bases in frame from the first base. Amplification of TCRbeta CDR3 regions relied on the immunoSEQ bias-controlled multiplex PCR, followed by high-throughput sequencing. Concerning the study's data processing: The immunoSEQ vendor pipeline collapsed and filtered the CDR3 sequences so that the abundance and frequency of each unique TCRbeta CDR3 could be quantified. Dominant CDR3 amino acid sequences were clustered with SARS-CoV-2-specific ImmuneCODE TCRbeta sequences by CD-HIT at a 90% global sequence identity threshold. Clones at frequencies from 0.1 to 1 were categorized as hyperexpanded, and clones at frequencies from 0.01 to 0.1 were categorized as large. MiXCR was used to confirm CDR3 amino acid sequences and V and J gene assignments of dominant clones. The R stringdist package was used to compute Levenshtein distances between the patient clonotypes and the ImmuneCODE hits. TCRdb holds this immuneACCESS table with in-frame rearrangements only. Some clones are missing; in checked studies, unresolved V genes explain under half, and the rest has no known cause. The D gene and trimming were derived from the DNA, and the V and J assignments and clone size from that table. The sample table contains some 12,000 clones; only one count was recorded for 65% to 90% of them. The ten largest account for roughly 30% of the sample.

This clone was picked up one time. The antigen it binds to is not known. Base qualities are missing; no much larger clone stands one base away. The QIAamp DNA FFPE kit was used to extract genomic DNA from formalin-fixed paraffin-embedded autopsy tissue. The sample consisted of right ventricle heart tissue obtained at autopsy. The label giving this sample's cell subset or site can be read as: cardiac tissue sample (left or right ventricle, interventricular septum, or pericardium). The receptor chain draws on TRBV11-2 and TRBJ2-1; a weak D assignment points to TRBD2 (6 bases agree). The sequence was obtained from a man between 18 and 35 years old with fulminant myocarditis from multisystem inflammatory syndrome in adults (MIS-A) after COVID-19. The DNA sequence follows: TGTGCCAGCAGCTTATCCGGAGGGGACGGTGAGCAGTTCTTC. Its coded protein is CASSLSGGDGEQFF. This CDR3, with the reference TRBV11-2 and TRBJ2-1 proteins standing in past its ends, gives the full variable domain EAGVAQSPRYKIIEKRQSVAFWCNPISGHATLYWYQQILGQGPKLLIQFQNNGVVDDSQLPKDRFSAERLKGVDSTLKIQPAKLEDSAVYLCASSLSGGDGEQFFGPGTRLTVL.